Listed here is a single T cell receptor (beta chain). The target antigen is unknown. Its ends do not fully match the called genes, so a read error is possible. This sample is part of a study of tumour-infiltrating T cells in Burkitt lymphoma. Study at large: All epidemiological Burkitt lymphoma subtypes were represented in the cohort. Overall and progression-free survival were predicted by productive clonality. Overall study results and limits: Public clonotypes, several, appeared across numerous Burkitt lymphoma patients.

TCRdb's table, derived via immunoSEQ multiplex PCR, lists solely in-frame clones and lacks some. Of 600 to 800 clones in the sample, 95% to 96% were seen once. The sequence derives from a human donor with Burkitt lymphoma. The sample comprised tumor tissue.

This CDR3 reads CASSQGLKEIQYF. Written as DNA, the CDR3 is TGTGCCAGCAGCCAAGGGCTGAAAGAGATCCAGTACTTC. The chain employs TRBV11-3 and TRBJ2-5; no reliable D call. From germline, CDR1 is SGHNT and CDR2 YENEEA. The CDR3 extends over 13 amino acids. The complete variable domain, with remaining parts taken from reference TRBV11-3 and TRBJ2-5, reads EAGVVQSPRYKIIEKKQPVAFWCNPISGHNTLYWYLQNLGQGPELLIRYENEEAVDDSQLPKDRFSAERLKGVDSTLKIQPAELGDSAVYLCASSQGLKEIQYFGPGTRLLVL.